This TCR beta chain derives from a study of T-cell reconstitution after alpha-beta-depleted transplantation in children. This clonotype has only one observation. No antigen is known for it. Broader study findings: Fresh T-cell production supplied most of the T-cell counts and diversity seen one year after transplant. Day-60 TCRbeta diversity that was high in some patients was derived from surviving recipient T cells and thymic progenitors. Expanded clones from the graft, numbering several hundred, reportedly supplied alpha-beta T cells about two months after transplant.

Trimming pared 4 bases from V and 5 bases from J, leaving 12 bases between. The CDR3 loop spans 13 amino acids. In germline, CDR1 is DFQATT, CDR2 SNEGSKA (reference sequence). The TCRbeta library incorporated unique molecular identifiers. TCRdb independently ran MiXCR on the PCR reads; one entry per CDR3 protein. The data contain almost 600,000 distinct CDR3 sequences, 27% of them singletons. This receptor was identified in a boy under two years old with Wiskott-Aldrich syndrome, due to receive a stem cell transplant. The chain uses TRBV20-1 and TRBJ2-4; D gene unclear. The sample here was PBMCs, taken before TCRalphabeta/CD19-depleted stem cell transplant. As DNA, the CDR3 is TGCAGTGCTACCCCTGGGCTGCAAAACATTCAGTACTTC. Its translation: CSATPGLQNIQYF.